This is a list of T cell receptor beta chains from one sample in a study of response to subunit inactivated influenza vaccine. TCRdb re-called the RT-PCR reads with MiXCR, one entry per CDR3 protein. The sample has 610,000 or so distinct CDR3 sequences; 11% to 15% are singletons. The source was PBMCs from blood, collected 11 to 12 days after vaccination. The receptor set was obtained from a man aged 45-65 years who received an inactivated influenza vaccine. CDR3s include the opening cysteine and the closing phenylalanine or tryptophan. D genes are given only for firm matches. The size entry is marked missing in some rows and otherwise reads once, few, many or a size class.

clone_size | d_call | j_call | v_call | cdr3_aa | cdr3_nt
. | TRBD1 | TRBJ2-5 | TRBV5-1 | CASSINQGALGETQYF | TGCGCCAGCAGCATAAACCAGGGGGCTCTAGGGGAGACCCAGTACTTC
many | . | TRBJ2-1 | TRBV24-1 | CATQGLDSYNEQFF | TGTGCCACCCAGGGGCTGGACTCCTACAATGAGCAGTTCTTC
. | . | TRBJ2-7 | TRBV7-2 | CASSLAFGAGYEQYF | TGTGCCAGCAGCTTAGCGTTTGGGGCAGGGTACGAGCAGTACTTC
. | . | TRBJ2-5 | TRBV5-1 | CASSLSSFQETQYF | TGCGCCAGCAGCTTGTCGTCCTTTCAAGAGACCCAGTACTTC
many | . | TRBJ2-7 | TRBV28 | CASSWSALAEQYF | TGTGCCAGCAGTTGGTCAGCCCTAGCGGAGCAGTACTTC
. | . | TRBJ2-7 | TRBV12-3/TRBV12-4 | CASSYNFPTEQYF | TGTGCCAGCAGTTATAATTTCCCGACAGAACAGTACTTC
few | . | TRBJ2-5 | TRBV15 | CATSRDLETQYF | TGTGCCACCAGCAGAGATTTAGAGACCCAGTACTTC
. | . | TRBJ1-4 | TRBV15 | CATSRDRGGEKLFF | TGTGCCACCAGCAGAGACAGGGGAGGTGAAAAACTGTTTTTT
few | TRBD2 | TRBJ2-7 | TRBV7-2 | CASSLELAGNEQYF | TGTGCCAGCAGCTTAGAGCTAGCGGGAAACGAGCAGTACTTC
many | . | TRBJ2-1 | TRBV5-1 | CASSLGGASSYNEQFF | TGCGCCAGCAGCTTGGGTGGGGCAAGCTCCTACAATGAGCAGTTCTTC
many | TRBD1 | TRBJ1-5 | TRBV27 | CASQDRGYNQPQHF | TGTGCCAGCCAGGACAGGGGATACAATCAGCCCCAGCATTTT
. | . | TRBJ1-4 | TRBV19 | CASGGWQDEKLFF | TGTGCCAGTGGGGGTTGGCAGGATGAAAAACTGTTTTTT
. | . | TRBJ1-6 | TRBV6-2/TRBV6-3 | CASSSVGRNSPLHF | TGTGCCAGCAGTTCAGTCGGCCGTAATTCACCCCTCCACTTT
many | TRBD1 | TRBJ2-1 | TRBV7-9 | CASRGGDRGPEIEQFF | TGTGCCAGCAGGGGGGGTGACAGGGGGCCGGAAATTGAGCAGTTCTTC
many | . | TRBJ2-6 | TRBV5-1 | CASSFLGPGANVLTF | TGCGCCAGCAGCTTTCTAGGTCCTGGGGCCAACGTCCTGACTTTC
few | . | TRBJ2-7 | TRBV27 | CASSLYPSSYEQYF | TGTGCCAGCAGTTTATACCCAAGCTCCTACGAGCAGTACTTC
few | TRBD2 | TRBJ2-7 | TRBV6-2/TRBV6-3 | CASTNRSSGRSSYEQYF | TGTGCCAGCACCAACAGGTCTAGCGGGAGGTCGTCCTACGAGCAGTACTTC
. | . | TRBJ1-3 | TRBV7-9 | CASSPPSPGRGDTIYF | TGTGCCAGCAGCCCCCCTAGCCCCGGGCGAGGAGACACCATATATTTT
. | TRBD2 | TRBJ2-2 | TRBV14 | CASSAALPGTSGGSAGELFF | TGTGCCAGCAGCGCGGCCCTTCCCGGGACTAGCGGGGGTAGCGCCGGGGAGCTGTTTTTT
. | TRBD1 | TRBJ2-1 | TRBV29-1 | CSVGARGISYNEQFF | TGCAGCGTTGGGGCCAGGGGGATCTCCTACAATGAGCAGTTCTTC
. | . | TRBJ2-3 | TRBV12-3/TRBV12-4 | CASSRAVGKGDTQYF | TGTGCCAGCAGTCGTGCGGTAGGGAAAGGAGATACGCAGTATTTT
. | . | TRBJ1-6 | TRBV30 | CAWLREGPYNSPLHF | TGTGCCTGGCTACGGGAGGGACCCTATAATTCACCCCTCCACTTT
. | TRBD2 | TRBJ2-3 | TRBV7-2 | CASSFQPGLASDTQYF | TGTGCCAGCAGCTTCCAGCCGGGACTAGCGTCCGATACGCAGTATTTT
few | TRBD1 | TRBJ1-6 | TRBV6-1 | CASGGQGTFYNSPLHF | TGTGCCAGCGGAGGACAGGGAACATTCTATAATTCACCCCTCCACTTT
many | . | TRBJ2-5 | TRBV12-3/TRBV12-4 | CASSPGGTQYF | TGTGCCAGCAGTCCTGGGGGGACCCAGTACTTC
few | . | TRBJ2-7 | TRBV7-2 | CASSLGGGIEQYF | TGTGCCAGCAGCTTAGGTGGGGGGATCGAGCAGTACTTC
. | TRBD1 | TRBJ2-7 | TRBV7-6 | CASAIKQGANGEQYF | TGTGCCAGCGCCATCAAACAGGGGGCGAACGGGGAGCAGTACTTC